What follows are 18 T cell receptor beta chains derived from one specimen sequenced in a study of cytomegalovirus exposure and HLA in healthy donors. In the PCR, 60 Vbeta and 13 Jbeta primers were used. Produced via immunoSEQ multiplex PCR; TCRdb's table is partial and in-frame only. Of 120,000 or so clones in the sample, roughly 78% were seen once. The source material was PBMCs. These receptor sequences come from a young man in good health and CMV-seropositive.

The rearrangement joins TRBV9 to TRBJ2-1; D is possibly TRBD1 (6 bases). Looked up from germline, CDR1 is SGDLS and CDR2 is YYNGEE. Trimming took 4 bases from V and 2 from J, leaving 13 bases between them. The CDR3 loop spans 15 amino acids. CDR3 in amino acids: CASSPPGTPYNEQFF. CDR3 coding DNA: TGTGCCAGCAGCCCTCCGGGGACACCCTACAATGAGCAGTTCTTC.

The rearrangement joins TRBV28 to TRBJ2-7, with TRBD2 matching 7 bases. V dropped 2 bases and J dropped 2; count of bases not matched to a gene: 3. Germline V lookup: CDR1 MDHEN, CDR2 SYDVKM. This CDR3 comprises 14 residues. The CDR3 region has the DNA TGTGCCAGCAGTTTAAAAGCGGGAACCTACGAGCAGTACTTC. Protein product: CASSLKAGTYEQYF.

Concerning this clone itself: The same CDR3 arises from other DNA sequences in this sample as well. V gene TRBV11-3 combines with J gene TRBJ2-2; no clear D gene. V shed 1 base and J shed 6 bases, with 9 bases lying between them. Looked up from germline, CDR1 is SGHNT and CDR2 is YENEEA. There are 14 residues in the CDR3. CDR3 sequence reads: CASSLGGSAGELFF. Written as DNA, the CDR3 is TGTGCCAGCAGCTTAGGAGGATCGGCCGGGGAGCTGTTTTTT.

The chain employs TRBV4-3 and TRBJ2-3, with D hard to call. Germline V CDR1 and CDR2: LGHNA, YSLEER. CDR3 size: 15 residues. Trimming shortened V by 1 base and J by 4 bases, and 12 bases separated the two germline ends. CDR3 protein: CASSQVVSNSDTQYF. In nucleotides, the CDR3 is TGCGCCAGCAGCCAAGTGGTCTCAAACTCAGATACGCAGTATTTT.

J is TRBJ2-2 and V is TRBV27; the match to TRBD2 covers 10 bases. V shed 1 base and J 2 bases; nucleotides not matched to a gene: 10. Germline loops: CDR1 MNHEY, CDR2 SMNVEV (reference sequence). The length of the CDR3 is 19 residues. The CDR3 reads CASSLFTPGLAANTGELFF. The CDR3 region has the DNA TGTGCCAGCAGTTTATTTACCCCCGGACTAGCGGCTAACACCGGGGAGCTGTTTTTT.

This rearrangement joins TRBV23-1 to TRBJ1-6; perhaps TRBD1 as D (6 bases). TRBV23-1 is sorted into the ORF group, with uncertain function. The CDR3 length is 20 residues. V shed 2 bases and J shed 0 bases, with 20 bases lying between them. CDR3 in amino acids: CASSQPAQFDRSSYNSPLHF. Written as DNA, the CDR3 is TGCGCCAGCAGTCAACCCGCACAGTTCGACAGGAGCTCCTATAATTCACCCCTCCACTTT.

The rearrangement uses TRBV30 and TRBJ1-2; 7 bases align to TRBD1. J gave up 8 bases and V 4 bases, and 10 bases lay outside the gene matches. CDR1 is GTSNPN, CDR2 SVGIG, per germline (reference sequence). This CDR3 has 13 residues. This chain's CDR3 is CAWTMTGKHGYTF. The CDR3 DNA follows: TGTGCCTGGACCATGACAGGGAAGCACGGCTACACCTTC. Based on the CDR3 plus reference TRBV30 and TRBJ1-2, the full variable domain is SQTIHQWPATLVQPVGSPLSLECTVEGTSNPNLYWYRQAAGRGLQLLFYSVGIGQISSEVPQNLSASRPQDRQFILSSKKLLLSDSGFYLCAWTMTGKHGYTFGSGTRLTVV.

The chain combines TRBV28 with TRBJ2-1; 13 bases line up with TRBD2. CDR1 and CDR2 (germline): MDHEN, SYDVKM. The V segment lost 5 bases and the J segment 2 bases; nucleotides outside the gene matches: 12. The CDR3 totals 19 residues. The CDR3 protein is CASSQGLAGSPSTYNEQFF. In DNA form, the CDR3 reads TGTGCCAGCAGTCAGGGACTAGCGGGATCGCCTAGCACCTACAATGAGCAGTTCTTC.

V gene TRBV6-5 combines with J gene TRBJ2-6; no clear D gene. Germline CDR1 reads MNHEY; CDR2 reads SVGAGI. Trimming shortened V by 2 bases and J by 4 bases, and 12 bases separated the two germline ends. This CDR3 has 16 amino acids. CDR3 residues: CASSYAGRSGANVLTF. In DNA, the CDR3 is TGTGCCAGCAGTTACGCAGGCAGAAGCGGGGCCAACGTCCTGACTTTC.

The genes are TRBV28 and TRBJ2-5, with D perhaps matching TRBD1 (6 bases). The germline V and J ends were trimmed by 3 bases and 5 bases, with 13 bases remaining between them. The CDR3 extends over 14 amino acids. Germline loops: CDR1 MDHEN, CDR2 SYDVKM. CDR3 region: CASSFPPQGETQYF. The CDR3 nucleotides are TGTGCCAGCAGTTTCCCTCCCCAGGGGGAGACCCAGTACTTC.

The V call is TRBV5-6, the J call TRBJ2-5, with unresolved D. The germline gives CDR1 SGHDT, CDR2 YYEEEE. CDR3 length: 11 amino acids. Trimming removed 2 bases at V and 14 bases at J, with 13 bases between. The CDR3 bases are TGTGCCAGCAGCTTAGAGGCAGTCTTCTACTTC. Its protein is CASSLEAVFYF.

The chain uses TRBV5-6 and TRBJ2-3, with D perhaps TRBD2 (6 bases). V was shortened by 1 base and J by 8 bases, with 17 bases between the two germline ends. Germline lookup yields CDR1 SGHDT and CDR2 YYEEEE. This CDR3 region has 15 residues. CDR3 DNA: TGTGCCAGCAGCTTGTTGGCGCGGGGCGGTGGTACGCAGTATTTT. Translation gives CASSLLARGGGTQYF.

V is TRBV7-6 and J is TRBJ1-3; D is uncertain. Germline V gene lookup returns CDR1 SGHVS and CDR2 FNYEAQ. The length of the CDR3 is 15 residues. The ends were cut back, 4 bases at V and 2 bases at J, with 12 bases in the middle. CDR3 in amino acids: CASSSVVGAGNTIYF. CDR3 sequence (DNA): TGTGCCAGCAGCTCGGTCGTAGGAGCTGGAAACACCATATATTTT.

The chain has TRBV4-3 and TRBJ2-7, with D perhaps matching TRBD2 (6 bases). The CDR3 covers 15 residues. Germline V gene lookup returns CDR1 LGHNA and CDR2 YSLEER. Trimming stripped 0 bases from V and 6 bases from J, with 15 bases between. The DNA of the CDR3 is TGCGCCAGCAGCCAAGATTCGGGGGTGGGGCCCGAGCAGTACTTC. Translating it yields CASSQDSGVGPEQYF.

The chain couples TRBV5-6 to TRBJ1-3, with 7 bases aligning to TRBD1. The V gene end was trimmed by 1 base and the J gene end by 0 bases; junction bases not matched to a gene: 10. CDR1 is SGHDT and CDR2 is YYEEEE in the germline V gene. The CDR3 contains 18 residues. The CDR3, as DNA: TGTGCCAGCAGCTTGAGGAGAGGGGGCACCCTCTCTGGAAACACCATATATTTT. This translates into CASSLRRGGTLSGNTIYF.

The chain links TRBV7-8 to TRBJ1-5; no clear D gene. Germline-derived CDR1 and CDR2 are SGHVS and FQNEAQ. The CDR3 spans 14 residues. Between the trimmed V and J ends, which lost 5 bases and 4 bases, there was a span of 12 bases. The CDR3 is CASSTRSRNQPQHF. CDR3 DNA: TGTGCCAGCAGCACTCGGTCGAGGAATCAGCCCCAGCATTTT.

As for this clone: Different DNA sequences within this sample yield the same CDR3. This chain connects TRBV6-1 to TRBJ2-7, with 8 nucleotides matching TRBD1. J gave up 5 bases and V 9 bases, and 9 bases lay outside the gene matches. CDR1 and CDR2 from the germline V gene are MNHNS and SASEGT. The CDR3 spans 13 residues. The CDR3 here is CASNKPGGDEQYF. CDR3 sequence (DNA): TGTGCCAGTAACAAACCAGGGGGCGACGAGCAGTACTTC.

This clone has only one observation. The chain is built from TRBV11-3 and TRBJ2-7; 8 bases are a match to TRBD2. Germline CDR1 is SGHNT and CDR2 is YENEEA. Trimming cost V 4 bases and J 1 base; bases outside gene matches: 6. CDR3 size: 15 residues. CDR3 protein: CASSSGTSESYEQYF. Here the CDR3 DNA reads TGTGCCAGCAGCTCCGGGACTAGTGAGTCCTACGAGCAGTACTTC.